These 6 T cell receptor beta chains share one sample of origin, sequenced in a study of blood T cell repertoires in COVID-19. Data came from immunoSEQ multiplex PCR; TCRdb stores just in-frame clones and leaves some out. The sample records some 280,000 clones, about 85% being singletons. Source material: peripheral blood. Receptors were obtained from a woman aged 50 to 60 with active or convalescent COVID-19.

The gene calls are TRBV7-8 and TRBJ2-5, with D uncertain. The CDR3 loop spans 14 amino acids. Trimming pared 0 bases from V and 4 bases from J, leaving 9 bases between. CDR1 and CDR2 from the germline V gene are SGHVS and FQNEAQ. Here the CDR3 DNA reads TGTGCCAGCAGCTTAGCGGTGGTGAGAGAGACCCAGTACTTC. It yields the protein CASSLAVVRETQYF.

The J gene is TRBJ1-1, the V gene TRBV7-9, with D maybe TRBD1 (6 bases). Germline V gene data show CDR1 as SEHNR and CDR2 as FQNEAQ (reference sequence). The CDR3 runs to 15 residues. Trimming left V 1 base short and J 1 base short, with 10 bases between. The CDR3 loop reads CASSLVTGPNTEAFF. For the CDR3, the DNA is TGTGCCAGCAGCTTAGTTACAGGGCCGAACACTGAAGCTTTCTTT.

CDR3 protein: CASSPQGGTPATELFF. The CDR3 DNA sequence: TGTGCCAGCAGCCCCCAGGGAGGGACACCTGCGACCGAGCTGTTTTTT. The rearrangement links TRBV5-4 to TRBJ2-2; perhaps TRBD2 as D (7 bases). Germline CDR1 is SGHNT and CDR2 is YYREEE (reference sequence). V lost 4 bases to trimming and J lost 11 bases, with 24 bases between them. The CDR3 totals 16 residues.

The rearrangement uses TRBV7-9 and TRBJ2-1; 13 bases are a match to TRBD2. Germline CDR1 SEHNR, CDR2 FQNEAQ (reference sequence). The CDR3 extends over 16 amino acids. The junction had 4 bases not matched to a gene; V was cut back by 0 bases and J by 8 bases. The CDR3 loop is CASSLALTSGRDEQFF. Here the CDR3 DNA reads TGTGCCAGCAGCTTAGCCTTAACTAGCGGGAGGGATGAGCAGTTCTTC.

The rearrangement uses TRBV4-2 and TRBJ2-7; no clear D gene. In germline, CDR1 is LGHNA, CDR2 YNFKEQ. CDR3 length: 15 residues. V was pared by 0 bases and J by 0 bases, with 9 bases between. CDR3 protein: CASSQDLSRSYEQYF. CDR3 coding DNA: TGTGCCAGCAGCCAAGACCTGAGCCGCTCCTACGAGCAGTACTTC.

The chain has TRBV4-1 and TRBJ2-1; TRBD2 is a possible D gene (5 bases). V lost 5 bases to trimming and J lost 8 bases, with 13 bases between them. Per the germline V gene, CDR1 is MGHRA and CDR2 is YSYEKL. The CDR3 contains 13 residues. CDR3 loop: CASSGVRGYEQFF. CDR3 DNA: TGCGCCAGCAGCGGAGTTCGGGGATATGAGCAGTTCTTC.